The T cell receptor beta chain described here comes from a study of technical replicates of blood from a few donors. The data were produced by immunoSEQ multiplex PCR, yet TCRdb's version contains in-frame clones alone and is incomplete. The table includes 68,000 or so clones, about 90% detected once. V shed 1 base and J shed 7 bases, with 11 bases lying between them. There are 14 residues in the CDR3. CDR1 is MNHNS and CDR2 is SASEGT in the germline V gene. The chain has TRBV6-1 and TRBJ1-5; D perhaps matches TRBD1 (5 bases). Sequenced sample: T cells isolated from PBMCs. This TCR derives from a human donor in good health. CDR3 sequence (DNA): TGTGCCAGCAGTGAAGTGGGGGGTAGACAGCCCCAGCATTTT. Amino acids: CASSEVGGRQPQHF.